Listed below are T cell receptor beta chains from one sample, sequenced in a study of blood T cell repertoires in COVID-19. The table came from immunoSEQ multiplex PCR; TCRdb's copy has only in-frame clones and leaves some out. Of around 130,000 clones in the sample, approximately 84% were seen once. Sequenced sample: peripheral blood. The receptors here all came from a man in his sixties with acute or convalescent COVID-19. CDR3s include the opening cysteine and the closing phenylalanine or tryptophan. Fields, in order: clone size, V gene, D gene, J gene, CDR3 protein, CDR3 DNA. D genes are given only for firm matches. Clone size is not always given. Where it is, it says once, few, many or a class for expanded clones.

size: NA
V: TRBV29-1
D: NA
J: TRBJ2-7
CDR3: CSVEGGGSYEQYF
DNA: TGCAGCGTTGAGGGGGGAGGCTCCTACGAGCAGTACTTC

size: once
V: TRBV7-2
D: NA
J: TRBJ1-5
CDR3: CASSSPTGSQHF
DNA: TGTGCCAGCAGCTCTCCAACAGGTTCACAGCATTTT

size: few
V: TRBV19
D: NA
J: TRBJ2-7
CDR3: CASSIAGQLYEQYF
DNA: TGTGCCAGTAGTATCGCGGGACAGCTCTACGAGCAGTACTTC

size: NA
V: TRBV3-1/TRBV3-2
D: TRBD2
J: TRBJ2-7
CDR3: CASSQDLMRRGGREQYF
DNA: TGTGCCAGCAGCCAAGATCTTATGCGGCGGGGGGGCCGCGAGCAGTACTTC

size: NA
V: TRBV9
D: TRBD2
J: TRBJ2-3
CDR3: CASSVSGLGSRDTQYF
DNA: TGTGCCAGCAGCGTAAGTGGACTAGGGTCTAGAGATACGCAGTATTTT

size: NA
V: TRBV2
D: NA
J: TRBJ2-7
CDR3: CASKAGPYEQYF
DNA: TGTGCCAGCAAGGCGGGACCTTACGAGCAGTACTTC

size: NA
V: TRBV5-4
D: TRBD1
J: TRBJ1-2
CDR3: CASSPGQGMDYGYTF
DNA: TGTGCCAGCAGCCCCGGACAGGGGATGGACTATGGCTACACCTTC

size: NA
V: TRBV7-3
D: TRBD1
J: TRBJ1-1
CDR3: CASSSGTGRTEAFF
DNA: TGTGCCAGCAGCTCCGGGACAGGGCGCACTGAAGCTTTCTTT

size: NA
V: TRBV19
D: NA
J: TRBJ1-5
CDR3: CASNPGTTSNQPQHF
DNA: TGTGCCAGCAACCCCGGGACAACTAGCAATCAGCCCCAGCATTTT

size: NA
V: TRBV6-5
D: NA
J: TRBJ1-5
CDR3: CASRKDSNQPQHF
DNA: TGTGCCAGCAGAAAGGACAGTAATCAGCCCCAGCATTTT

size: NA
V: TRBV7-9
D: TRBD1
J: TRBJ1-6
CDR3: CASSLQGASSPLHF
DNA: TGTGCCAGCAGCTTACAGGGGGCTAGTTCACCCCTCCACTTT

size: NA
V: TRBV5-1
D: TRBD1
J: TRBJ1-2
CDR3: CASSLGDRAVYYGYTF
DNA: TGCGCCAGCAGCTTGGGGGACAGGGCGGTTTACTATGGCTACACCTTC

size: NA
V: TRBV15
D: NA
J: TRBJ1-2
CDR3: CATSREDSAYGYTF
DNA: TGTGCCACCAGCAGAGAGGACAGCGCCTATGGCTACACCTTC

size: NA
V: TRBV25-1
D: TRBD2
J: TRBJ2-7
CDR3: CASSASSGRGQYEQYF
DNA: TGTGCCAGCAGTGCGAGTAGCGGGAGGGGTCAGTACGAGCAGTACTTC

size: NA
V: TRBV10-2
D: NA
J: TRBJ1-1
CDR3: CASRARDGYTEAFF
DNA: TGCGCCAGCAGGGCGCGGGACGGATACACTGAAGCTTTCTTT

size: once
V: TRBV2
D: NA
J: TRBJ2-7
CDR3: CASNLEGGDYEQYF
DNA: TGTGCCAGCAACCTTGAAGGGGGGGACTACGAGCAGTACTTC

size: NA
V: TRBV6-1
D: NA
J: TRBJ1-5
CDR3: CASSESAGLGNQPQHF
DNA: TGTGCCAGCAGTGAATCTGCGGGGTTAGGCAATCAGCCCCAGCATTTT

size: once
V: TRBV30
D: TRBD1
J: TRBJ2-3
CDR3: CAWRATGGDTQYF
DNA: TGTGCCTGGAGAGCGACAGGGGGAGATACGCAGTATTTT

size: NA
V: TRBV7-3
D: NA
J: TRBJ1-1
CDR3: CASSSDRFGNTEAFF
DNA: TGTGCCAGCAGCTCTGACAGGTTTGGGAACACTGAAGCTTTCTTT

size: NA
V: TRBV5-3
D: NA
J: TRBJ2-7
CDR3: CARSWSVLGREERHEQYF
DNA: TGTGCCAGAAGCTGGTCAGTATTAGGTAGAGAGGAGCGGCACGAGCAGTACTTC

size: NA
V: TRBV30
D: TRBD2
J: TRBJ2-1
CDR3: CAESGVSSYNEQFF
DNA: TGTGCCGAAAGCGGGGTAAGCTCCTACAATGAGCAGTTCTTC

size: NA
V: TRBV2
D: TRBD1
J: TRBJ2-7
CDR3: CASTRDSTYEQYF
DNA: TGTGCCAGCACCCGGGACAGTACCTACGAGCAGTACTTC

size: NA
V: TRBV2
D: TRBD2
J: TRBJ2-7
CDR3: CASNGLAGAEQYF
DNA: TGTGCCAGCAATGGACTAGCGGGGGCTGAGCAGTACTTC

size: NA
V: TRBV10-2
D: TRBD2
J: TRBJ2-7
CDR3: CASSERDYLFEQYF
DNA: TGCGCCAGCAGTGAGCGGGACTACCTTTTCGAGCAGTACTTC

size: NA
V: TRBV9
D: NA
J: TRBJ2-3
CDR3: CASSASLTDTQYF
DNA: TGTGCCAGCAGTGCTAGCTTAACAGATACGCAGTATTTT

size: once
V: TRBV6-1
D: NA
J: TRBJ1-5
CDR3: CASSEGGPYQPQHF
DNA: TGTGCCAGCAGTGAAGGGGGGCCTTATCAGCCCCAGCATTTT